This TCR beta chain emerged from a study of cytomegalovirus exposure and HLA in healthy donors. 13 Jbeta primers and 60 Vbeta primers were used for the PCR. Generated by immunoSEQ multiplex PCR, the TCRdb table keeps only in-frame clones and is missing some. The sample records under 150,000 clones, approximately 78% being singletons. The specimen was PBMCs. The TCR was taken from a man aged 40-50 years in good health and CMV-seropositive.

Here the CDR3 DNA reads TGTGCCTGGAGTGTAGGGGGGGATCAGCCCCAGCATTTT. Translation: CAWSVGGDQPQHF. The chain has TRBV30 and TRBJ1-5; tentatively, D is TRBD1 (6 bases). This CDR3 comprises 13 residues. The germline V gene has CDR1 GTSNPN and CDR2 SVGIG (reference sequence). The V end was cut by 0 bases, the J end by 5 bases, with 8 bases between.